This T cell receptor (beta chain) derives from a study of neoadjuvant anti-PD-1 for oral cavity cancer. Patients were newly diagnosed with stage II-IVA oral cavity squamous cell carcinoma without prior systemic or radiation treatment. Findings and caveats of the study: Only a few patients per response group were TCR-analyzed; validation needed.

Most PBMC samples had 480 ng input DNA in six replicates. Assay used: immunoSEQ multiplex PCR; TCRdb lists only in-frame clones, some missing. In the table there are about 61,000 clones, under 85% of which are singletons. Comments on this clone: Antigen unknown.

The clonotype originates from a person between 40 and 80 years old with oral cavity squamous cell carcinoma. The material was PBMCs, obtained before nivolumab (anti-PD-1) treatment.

The CDR3 loop is CASSLGGTENTGELFF. Here the CDR3 DNA reads TGCGCCAGCAGCTTGGGGGGGACAGAGAACACCGGGGAGCTGTTTTTT. The rearrangement uses TRBV5-1 and TRBJ2-2; 7 positions agree with TRBD1. There are 16 residues in the CDR3. Losses at the gene ends were 0 bases for V and 1 base for J; bases not matched to a gene: 3. Per germline, CDR1 SGHRS and CDR2 YFSETQ.